The 18 T cell receptor beta chains below all came from one sample that was sequenced in a study of blood T cell repertoires in COVID-19. Assay: immunoSEQ multiplex PCR; the TCRdb copy retains only in-frame clones and omits some. The table shows some 74,000 clones, with 70% to 80% occurring only once. Sequences were obtained from peripheral blood. Receptors originate from a human donor in a cohort sampled during active COVID-19.

This chain uses TRBV5-1 with TRBJ2-1; TRBD2 agrees at 16 bases. V gave up 4 bases and J gave up 6 bases; unmatched junction bases: 7. Germline lookup yields CDR1 SGHRS and CDR2 YFSETQ. The CDR3 extends over 17 amino acids. CDR3 coding DNA: TGCGCCAGCAGCGAAGGGACTAGCGGGAGGGTAGTCAATGAGCAGTTCTTC. Translation: CASSEGTSGRVVNEQFF.

The V gene is TRBV3-1 (or the pseudogene TRBV3-2), the J gene TRBJ2-2; D remains unclear. With 4 bases removed from V and 6 bases from J, the gap between germline ends came to 6 bases. The CDR3 loop spans 12 amino acids. Germline V gives CDR1 LGHDT, CDR2 YNNKEL (reference sequence). This CDR3 is CASSPGSGELFF. The CDR3 coding sequence is TGTGCCAGCAGCCCCGGGTCCGGGGAGCTGTTTTTT.

This clone was observed once. The chain employs TRBV11-3 and TRBJ1-1; D is ambiguous. The CDR3 runs to 13 residues. Germline V gives CDR1 SGHNT, CDR2 YENEEA. Trimming shortened V by 1 base and J by 10 bases, and 13 bases separated the two germline ends. The CDR3 DNA sequence: TGTGCCAGCAGCTTAGGAGGGTATAATGGAGCTTTCTTT. Translation gives CASSLGGYNGAFF.

The chain uses TRBV9 and TRBJ2-7; 7 nucleotides line up with TRBD1. The CDR3 is made up of 15 amino acids. J was trimmed by 6 bases and V by 4 bases; bases with no gene match: 13. Germline CDR1 reads SGDLS; CDR2 reads YYNGEE. The CDR3 region is CASSFQGGQASEQYF. The CDR3 DNA reads as TGTGCCAGCAGCTTCCAAGGAGGACAGGCCTCCGAGCAGTACTTC.

The chain is built from TRBV30 and TRBJ2-4; D remains ambiguous. CDR3 size: 11 residues. Germline loops: CDR1 GTSNPN, CDR2 SVGIG (reference sequence). Trimming took 3 bases from V and 8 from J, leaving 8 bases between them. The CDR3 region has the DNA TGTGCCTGGAGGTTACTGGACATTCAGTACTTC. Its translation: CAWRLLDIQYF.

The chain joins TRBV7-2 to TRBJ1-2, with 11 bases lining up with TRBD1. This CDR3 is 16 amino acids long. Germline CDR1 is SGHTA and CDR2 is FQGNSA. V shed 1 base and J 6 bases; nucleotides not matched to a gene: 7. CDR3 nucleotide sequence: TGTGCCAGCAGCTTAGTTTTGGACAGGGGGCGCGATGGCTACACCTTC. Its translation: CASSLVLDRGRDGYTF. Full variable domain (remainder filled in from reference TRBV7-2 and TRBJ1-2): GAGVSQSPSNKVTEKGKDVELRCDPISGHTALYWYRQSLGQGLEFLIYFQGNSAPDKSGLPSDRFSAERTGGSVSTLTIQRTQQEDSAVYLCASSLVLDRGRDGYTFGSGTRLTVV.

V and J are TRBV14 and TRBJ1-1; TRBD1 might be the D (5 bases). Trimming removed 3 bases at V and 0 bases at J, with 17 bases between. The CDR3 sequence is 17 residues long. The V gene's germline CDR1 is SGHDN and CDR2 FVKESK. CDR3 sequence reads: CASSHSAGHGVNTEAFF. CDR3 nucleotide sequence: TGTGCCAGCAGCCACTCAGCAGGGCATGGGGTGAACACTGAAGCTTTCTTT.

The rearrangement joins TRBV7-2 to TRBJ2-2; no firm D call. The CDR3 runs 16 residues. Germline CDR1 and CDR2: SGHTA and FQGNSA. Deletions cut 5 bases from V and 9 bases from J, with 22 bases between. The CDR3 loop is CASSINPPGVGRELFF. The CDR3 DNA reads as TGTGCCAGCAGCATTAACCCCCCCGGTGTTGGGCGGGAGCTGTTTTTT.

This clone has a handful of counts. J is TRBJ2-2 and V is TRBV18; 7 nucleotides agree with TRBD2. The CDR3 spans 16 residues. V was pared by 2 bases and J by 4 bases, with 7 bases of the junction left unmatched. Germline V gene sequence: CDR1 KGHSH, CDR2 LQKENI. The CDR3 region is CASSPAGRSRTGELFF. The CDR3 DNA follows: TGTGCCAGCTCACCAGCCGGGAGGTCCCGCACCGGGGAGCTGTTTTTT.

This chain uses TRBV11-2 with TRBJ2-7; 7 bases agree with TRBD1. Germline trimming cut 6 bases from V and 3 bases from J; bases unmatched to any gene: 11. Germline CDR1 is SGHAT and CDR2 is FQNNGV. CDR3 length equals 15 residues. The DNA for the CDR3 is TGTGCCAGCAGTCGATCCGGGACAGATTTCTACGAGCAGTACTTC. Protein sequence: CASSRSGTDFYEQYF.

This clone was recorded only once. This chain joins TRBV10-3 and TRBJ2-7; 7 nucleotides line up with TRBD1. CDR3 length: 12 residues. Germline lookup yields CDR1 ENHRY and CDR2 SYGVKD. Trimming at V came to 9 bases and at J to 3 bases, leaving 5 bases not matched to a gene. The CDR3 here is CAIGDSLYEQYF. CDR3 nucleotide sequence: TGTGCCATAGGGGACAGCCTCTACGAGCAGTACTTC.

The chain is built from TRBV7-9 and TRBJ1-5; maybe TRBD1 (5 bases). The germline CDR1 and CDR2 sequences are SEHNR and FQNEAQ (reference sequence). This CDR3 spans 15 amino acids. Trimming took 0 bases from V and 6 from J, leaving 12 bases between them. This CDR3 is CASSLALGGGQPQHF. The CDR3 DNA is TGTGCCAGCAGCTTAGCGTTGGGGGGAGGTCAGCCCCAGCATTTT. Supplemented by reference TRBV7-9 and TRBJ1-5, the full variable domain reads DTGVSQNPRHKITKRGQNVTFRCDPISEHNRLYWYRQTLGQGPEFLTYFQNEAQLEKSRLLSDRFSAERPKGSFSTLEIQRTEQGDSAMYLCASSLALGGGQPQHFGDGTRLSIL.

The chain has TRBV6-6 and TRBJ2-5; the match to TRBD2 covers 16 bases. Germline V gives CDR1 MNHNY, CDR2 SVGAGI (reference sequence). This CDR3 contains 17 residues. The trim removed 5 bases at V and 5 bases at J, leaving 8 bases unmatched. The CDR3 DNA is TGTGCCAGCAGTCGGGGACTAGCGGGAGGGCCACAGGAGACCCAGTACTTC. This translates into CASSRGLAGGPQETQYF.

The chain has TRBV2 and TRBJ2-5; 11 nucleotides align to TRBD1. V dropped 5 bases and J dropped 1; count of bases not matched to a gene: 3. This CDR3 contains 15 residues. Germline CDR1 SNHLY, CDR2 FYNNEI. CDR3 sequence reads: CASSRDRGAQETQYF. The CDR3 region has the DNA TGTGCCAGCAGTAGGGACAGGGGGGCCCAAGAGACCCAGTACTTC.

The gene calls are TRBV18 and TRBJ1-2; no reliable D call. CDR1 KGHSH and CDR2 LQKENI come from the germline V gene. V lost 2 bases to trimming and J lost 6 bases, with 7 bases between them. This CDR3 is 12 amino acids long. CDR3 sequence (DNA): TGTGCCAGCTCACCAAAATCTGATGGCTACACCTTC. This sequence encodes CASSPKSDGYTF.

The chain has TRBV6-1 and TRBJ2-1; 8 bases are shared with TRBD1. CDR1 is MNHNS, CDR2 SASEGT, per germline. The CDR3 length is 15 residues. J gave up 8 bases and V 1 base, and 7 bases lay outside the gene matches. CDR3 residues: CASSEGGQGAYEQFF. Written as DNA, the CDR3 is TGTGCCAGCAGTGAAGGGGGCCAGGGGGCTTATGAGCAGTTCTTC.

The J gene is TRBJ2-7, the V gene TRBV4-3; 8 nucleotides match TRBD2. The germline V gene encodes CDR1 LGHNA and CDR2 YSLEER. The J segment lost 7 bases and the V segment lost 2 bases, leaving 7 bases of the junction unmatched. This CDR3 spans 14 amino acids. The CDR3 DNA reads TGCGCCAGCAGCCAATTAGCGGGGCCGGGGGAGCAGTACTTC. It yields the protein CASSQLAGPGEQYF.

This clone was seen more than once but under ten times. This chain connects TRBV29-1 to TRBJ1-5; tentative D call: TRBD1 (6 bases). The germline V gene encodes CDR1 SQVTM and CDR2 ANQGSEA. Trimming stripped 6 bases from V and 0 bases from J, with 15 bases between. CDR3 length equals 15 residues. CDR3 region: CSVQGTAGSNQPQHF. For the CDR3, the DNA is TGCAGCGTACAGGGTACTGCTGGTAGCAATCAGCCCCAGCATTTT.